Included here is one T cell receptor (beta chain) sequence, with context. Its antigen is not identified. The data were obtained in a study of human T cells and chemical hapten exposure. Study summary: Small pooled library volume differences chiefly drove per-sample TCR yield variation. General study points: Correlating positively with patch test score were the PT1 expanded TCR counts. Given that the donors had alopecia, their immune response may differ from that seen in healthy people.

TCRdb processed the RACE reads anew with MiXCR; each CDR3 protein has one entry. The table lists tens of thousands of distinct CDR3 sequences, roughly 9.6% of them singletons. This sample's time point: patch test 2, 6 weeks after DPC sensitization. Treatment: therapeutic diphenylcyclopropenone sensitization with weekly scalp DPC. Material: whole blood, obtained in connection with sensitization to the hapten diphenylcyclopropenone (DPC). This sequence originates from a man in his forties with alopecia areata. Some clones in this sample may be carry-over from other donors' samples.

The CDR3 DNA follows: TGTGCCAGCAGTATCTCTGGGGCCAACGTCCTGACTTTC. Translation: CASSISGANVLTF. The rearrangement links TRBV25-1 to TRBJ2-6; no definite D call. This CDR3 contains 13 residues. Looked up from germline, CDR1 is MGHDK and CDR2 is SYGVNS. The V and J ends lost 5 bases and 0 bases respectively, with 2 bases between them.